The subject of this entry is one T cell receptor beta chain. These data originate in a study of blood T cell repertoires in COVID-19. Study overall: COVID-19 samples from acute and convalescent phases originated in the United States, Italy and Spain. The analysed material was cDNA or gDNA that came from T cells, B-cell-depleted T cells, or PBMCs.

Original data processing: Reference gene primer amplification yielded estimated nucleated cell counts. Sequenced by immunoSEQ multiplex PCR; TCRdb stores in-frame clones only, minus some. The V and J calls and clone size come from that table; D and trimming were worked out from the DNA. The sample yields over 200,000 clones, about 90% seen once. The CDR3 has 18 residues. V dropped 0 bases and J dropped 5; count of bases not matched to a gene: 12. Germline CDR1 reads ENHRY; CDR2 reads SYGVKD. Seattle's enrolled individuals joined amid active infection and were then monitored longitudinally. This receptor was obtained from a man aged 55 to 69 with COVID-19, enrolled during active disease. The specimen sequenced was peripheral blood. The chain recombines TRBV10-3 with TRBJ1-5; TRBD1 agrees at 8 bases. The CDR3 protein is CAISESEGRGRADQPQHF. CDR3 nucleotides: TGTGCCATCAGTGAGTCGGAGGGCAGGGGGCGGGCGGATCAGCCCCAGCATTTT.